This is a list of T cell receptor beta chains from one sample in a study of blood T cell repertoires in COVID-19. Assay: immunoSEQ multiplex PCR; the TCRdb copy retains only in-frame clones and omits some. In the table there are 130,000 to 150,000 clones, 65% to 90% of which are singletons. Sequences were obtained from peripheral blood. The receptor set was obtained from a human donor in a cohort sampled during active COVID-19. Each CDR3 is given without its conserved first and last residue.

TRBV5-1 ASSSSPRGQETQY
TRBV7-9 ASSRETGGLTDTQY
TRBV15 ATSRGLQGNYGYT
TRBV28 ASSLAGDLEQY
TRBV3-1/TRBV3-2 ASSQEDRPSYSYEQY
TRBV11-2 ASSLGVTSYEQY
TRBV18 ASSTTGTGEYGYT
TRBV2 ASSDGATNEKLF
TRBV7-8 ASSPQQGAETQY
TRBV15 ATSLPSIGGSVHEQY
TRBV6-5 ASSYPRTGPNSPLH
TRBV28 ASSLGGDRGLSYEQY
TRBV27 ASSLYPILAGSIDTQY
TRBV7-2 ASSQGRSTSTWGYT
TRBV6-2/TRBV6-3 ASSYTPGQGSYEQY
TRBV4-2 ASSQEDISGRPYNEQF
TRBV15 ATSAGQGLAYEQY
TRBV7-9 ASNGQIQETQY
TRBV12-5 ASGLGTPTNYGYT
TRBV29-1 SVEAGGYGYT
TRBV4-3 ASSQGLAGAYNEQF
TRBV6-5 ASSPQGSGNTIY
TRBV7-9 ASSSTGNPYEQY
TRBV28 ASSQTGLDTQY
TRBV4-3 ASSQMLERERAIQY
TRBV7-6 ASSSPVVARQGAENTIY
TRBV29-1 SVTALGQGFEKLF
TRBV7-2 ASSLRRGYEQY
TRBV14 ASSQRSDGNTIY
TRBV19 ASSMDSGDNEQY
TRBV2 ATQRSSGLEQY
TRBV7-9 ASQKQGQGTGIQY
TRBV7-2 ASSSQSGSYEQY
TRBV28 ASSPGGGQGPYEQY
TRBV4-2 ASSQDWVVGETQY
TRBV6-5 ASARQGFEKLF
TRBV7-3 ASSLESTDTQY
TRBV18 ASSASAYEQY
TRBV19 ASTQNTEAF
TRBV4-3 ASSQDAGFEQY